This paragraph reports one T cell receptor beta chain. Reverse transcription of about 0.5 to 1 ug RNA was performed with random hexamers. The immunoSEQ assay covered 54 Vbeta and 13 Jbeta segments for CDR3. TCRdb recomputed calls from the immunoSEQ multiplex PCR reads with MiXCR, one row per CDR3 protein. The sample yields about 210,000 distinct CDR3 sequences, roughly 96% seen once. This entry belongs to a study of CD8 T cells in Susac syndrome. From blood CD8+ and CD4+ T cells, the TCR beta chain was sequenced. Relapsing-remitting disease, either stable or active, was present in the treatment-naive patients who were the multiple sclerosis controls. Isolation of CD8+ and CD4+ T cells was performed negatively, whereas enrichment of TEMRA cells was done by FACS. The clonotype was recovered from a human donor with multiple sclerosis. The material sequenced was CD4+ T cells from PBMCs.

DNA of the CDR3: TGTGCCAGCTCAAATCCAGGCGGGCAGTACTTC. Its protein is CASSNPGGQYF. The rearrangement uses TRBV12-3 or TRBV12-4 and TRBJ2-7; D call uncertain. V was shortened by 8 bases and J by 9 bases, with 14 bases between the two germline ends. This CDR3 spans 11 amino acids.